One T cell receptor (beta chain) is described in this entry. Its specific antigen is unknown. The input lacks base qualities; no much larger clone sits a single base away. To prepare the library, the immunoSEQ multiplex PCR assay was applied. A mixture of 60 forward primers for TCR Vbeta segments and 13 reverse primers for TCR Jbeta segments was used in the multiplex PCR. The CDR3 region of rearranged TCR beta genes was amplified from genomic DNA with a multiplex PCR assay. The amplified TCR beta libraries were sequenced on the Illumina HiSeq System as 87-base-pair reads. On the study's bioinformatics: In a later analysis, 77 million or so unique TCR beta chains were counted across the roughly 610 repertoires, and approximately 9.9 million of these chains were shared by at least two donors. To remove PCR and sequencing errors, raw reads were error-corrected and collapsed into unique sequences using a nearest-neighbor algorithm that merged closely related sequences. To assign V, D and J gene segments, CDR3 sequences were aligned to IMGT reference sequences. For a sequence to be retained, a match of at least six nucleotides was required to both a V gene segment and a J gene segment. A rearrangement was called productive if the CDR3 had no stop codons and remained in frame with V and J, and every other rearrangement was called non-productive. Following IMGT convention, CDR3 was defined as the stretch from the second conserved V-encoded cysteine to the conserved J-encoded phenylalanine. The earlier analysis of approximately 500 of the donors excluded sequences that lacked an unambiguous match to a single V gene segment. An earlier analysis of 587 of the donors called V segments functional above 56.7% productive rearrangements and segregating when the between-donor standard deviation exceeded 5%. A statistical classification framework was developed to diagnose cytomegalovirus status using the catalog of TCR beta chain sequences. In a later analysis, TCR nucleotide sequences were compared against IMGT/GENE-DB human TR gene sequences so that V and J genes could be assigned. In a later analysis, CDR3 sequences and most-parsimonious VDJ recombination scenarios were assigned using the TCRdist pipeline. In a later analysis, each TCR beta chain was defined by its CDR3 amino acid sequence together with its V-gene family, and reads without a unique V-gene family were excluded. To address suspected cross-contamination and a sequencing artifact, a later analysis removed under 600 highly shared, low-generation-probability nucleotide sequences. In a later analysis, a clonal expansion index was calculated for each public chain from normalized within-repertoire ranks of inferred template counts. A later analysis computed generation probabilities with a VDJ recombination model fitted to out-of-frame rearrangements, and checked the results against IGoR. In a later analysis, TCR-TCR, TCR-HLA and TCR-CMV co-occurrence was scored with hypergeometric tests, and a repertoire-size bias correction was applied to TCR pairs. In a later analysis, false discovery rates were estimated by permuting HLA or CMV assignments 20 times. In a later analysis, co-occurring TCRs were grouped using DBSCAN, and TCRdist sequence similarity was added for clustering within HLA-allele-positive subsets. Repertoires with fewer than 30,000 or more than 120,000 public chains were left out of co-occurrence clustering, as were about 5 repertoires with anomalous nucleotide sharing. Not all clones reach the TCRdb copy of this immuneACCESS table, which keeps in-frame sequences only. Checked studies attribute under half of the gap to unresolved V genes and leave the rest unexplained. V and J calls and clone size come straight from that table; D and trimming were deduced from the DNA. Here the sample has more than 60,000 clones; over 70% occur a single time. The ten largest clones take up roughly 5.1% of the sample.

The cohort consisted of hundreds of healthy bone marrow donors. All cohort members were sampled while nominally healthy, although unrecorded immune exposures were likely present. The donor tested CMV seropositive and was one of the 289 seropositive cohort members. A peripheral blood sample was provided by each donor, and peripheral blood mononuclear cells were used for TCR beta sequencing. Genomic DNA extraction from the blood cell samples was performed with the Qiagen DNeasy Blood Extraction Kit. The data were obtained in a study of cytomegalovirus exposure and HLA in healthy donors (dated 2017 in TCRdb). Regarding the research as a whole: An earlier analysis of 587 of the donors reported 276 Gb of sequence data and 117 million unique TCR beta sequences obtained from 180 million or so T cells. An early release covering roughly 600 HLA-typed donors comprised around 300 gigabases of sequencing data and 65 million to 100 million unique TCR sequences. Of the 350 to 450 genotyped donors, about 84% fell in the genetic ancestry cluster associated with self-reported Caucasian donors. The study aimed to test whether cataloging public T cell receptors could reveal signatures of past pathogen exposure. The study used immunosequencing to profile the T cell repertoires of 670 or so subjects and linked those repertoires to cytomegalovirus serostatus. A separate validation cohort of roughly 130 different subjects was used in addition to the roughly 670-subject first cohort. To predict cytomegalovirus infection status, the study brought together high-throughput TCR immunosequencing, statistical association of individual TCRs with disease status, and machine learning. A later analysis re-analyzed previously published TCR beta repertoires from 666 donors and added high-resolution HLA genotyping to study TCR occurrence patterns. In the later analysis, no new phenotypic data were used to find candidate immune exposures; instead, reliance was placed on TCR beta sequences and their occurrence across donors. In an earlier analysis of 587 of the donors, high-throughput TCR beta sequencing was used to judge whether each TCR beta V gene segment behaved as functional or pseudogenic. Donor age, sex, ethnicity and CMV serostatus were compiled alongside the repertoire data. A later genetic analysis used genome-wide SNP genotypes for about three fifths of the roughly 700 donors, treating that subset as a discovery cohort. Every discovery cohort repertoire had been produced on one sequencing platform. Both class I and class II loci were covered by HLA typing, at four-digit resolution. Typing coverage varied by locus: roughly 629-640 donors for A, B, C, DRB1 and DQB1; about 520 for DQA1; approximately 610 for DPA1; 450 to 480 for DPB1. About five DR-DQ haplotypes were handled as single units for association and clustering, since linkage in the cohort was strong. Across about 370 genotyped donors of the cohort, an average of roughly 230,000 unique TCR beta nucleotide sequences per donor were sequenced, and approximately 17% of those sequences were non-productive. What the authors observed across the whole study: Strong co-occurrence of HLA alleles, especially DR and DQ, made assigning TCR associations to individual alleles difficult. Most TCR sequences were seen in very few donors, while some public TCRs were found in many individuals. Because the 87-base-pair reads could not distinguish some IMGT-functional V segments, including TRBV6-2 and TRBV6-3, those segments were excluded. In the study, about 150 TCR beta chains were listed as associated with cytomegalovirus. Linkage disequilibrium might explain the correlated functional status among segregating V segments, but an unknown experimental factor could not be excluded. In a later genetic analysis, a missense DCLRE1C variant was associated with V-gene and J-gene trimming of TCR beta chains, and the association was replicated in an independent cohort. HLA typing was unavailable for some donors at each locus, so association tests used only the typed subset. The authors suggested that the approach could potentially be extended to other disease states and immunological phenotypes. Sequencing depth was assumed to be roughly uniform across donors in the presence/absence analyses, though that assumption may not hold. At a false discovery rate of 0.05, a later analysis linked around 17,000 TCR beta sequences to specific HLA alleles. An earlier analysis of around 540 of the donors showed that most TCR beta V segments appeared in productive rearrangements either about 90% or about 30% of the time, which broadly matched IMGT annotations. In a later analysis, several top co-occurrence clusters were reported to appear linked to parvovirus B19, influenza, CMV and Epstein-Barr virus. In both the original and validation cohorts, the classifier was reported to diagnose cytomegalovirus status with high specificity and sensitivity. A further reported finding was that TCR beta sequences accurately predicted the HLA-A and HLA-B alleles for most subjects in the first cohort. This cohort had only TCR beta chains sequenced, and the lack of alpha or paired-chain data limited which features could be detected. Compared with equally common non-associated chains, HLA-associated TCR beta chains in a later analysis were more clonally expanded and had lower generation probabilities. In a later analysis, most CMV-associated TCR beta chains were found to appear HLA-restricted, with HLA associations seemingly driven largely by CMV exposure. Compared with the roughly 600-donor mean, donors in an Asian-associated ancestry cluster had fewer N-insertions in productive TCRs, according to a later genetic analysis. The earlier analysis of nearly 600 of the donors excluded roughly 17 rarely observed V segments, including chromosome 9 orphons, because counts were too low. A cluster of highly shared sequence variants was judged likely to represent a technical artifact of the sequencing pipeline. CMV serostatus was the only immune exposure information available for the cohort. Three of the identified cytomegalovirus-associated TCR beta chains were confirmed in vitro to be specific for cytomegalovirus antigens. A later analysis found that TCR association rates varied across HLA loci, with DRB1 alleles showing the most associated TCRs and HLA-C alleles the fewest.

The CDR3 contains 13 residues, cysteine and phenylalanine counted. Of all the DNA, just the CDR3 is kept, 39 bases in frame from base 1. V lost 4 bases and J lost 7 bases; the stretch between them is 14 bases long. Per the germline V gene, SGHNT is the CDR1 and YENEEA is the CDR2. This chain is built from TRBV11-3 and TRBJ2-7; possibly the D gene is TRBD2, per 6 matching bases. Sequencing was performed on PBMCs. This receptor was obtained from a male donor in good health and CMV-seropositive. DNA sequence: TGTGCCAGCAGCTCCCGGCGGGGCTATGAGCAGTACTTC. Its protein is CASSSRRGYEQYF.